This TCR beta chain was documented in a study of cytomegalovirus exposure and HLA in healthy donors. The PCR was carried out with 60 Vbeta primers and 13 Jbeta primers. Only in-frame clones appear in the TCRdb table, and some are missing; sequencing was by immunoSEQ multiplex PCR. This sample yields some 120,000 clones, of which roughly two thirds are seen a single time; over 2% belongs to the top ten. V shed 4 bases, J shed 1 base, and the junction held 8 bases outside the gene matches. This CDR3 is 16 amino acids long. The germline gives CDR1 SGHNT, CDR2 YYREEE (reference sequence). Study-level results: Several of the most significant clusters appeared linked to common viral pathogens, based on a later analysis. At a 0.05 false discovery rate, a later analysis found 18,000 or so TCR beta sequences to be associated with HLA alleles. Upon later analysis, HLA-associated TCR beta chains proved more clonally expanded than other, equally common chains. The investigators catalogued 150 to 200 TCR beta chains as cytomegalovirus-associated.

Notes on this clone: What it recognizes is unknown.

The sequenced sample was PBMCs. V and J are TRBV5-4 and TRBJ2-5; TRBD2 agrees at 9 bases. The receptor's source is a woman in her twenties or thirties in good health and CMV-seronegative. CDR3 DNA: TGTGCCAGCAGCGCCGTACAGACTAGCGGCCAAGAGACCCAGTACTTC. As protein: CASSAVQTSGQETQYF.